This entry lists 29 T cell receptor beta chains sequenced from one sample in a study of T cells in localized non-small cell lung cancer. Sequencing was performed with immunoSEQ multiplex PCR; in TCRdb, only in-frame clones are kept and a portion is missing. The sample contains 70,000 to 95,000 clones, roughly 91% of which appear only once. The input for sequencing was PBMCs, taken before any cancer treatment. The receptors were sampled from a woman aged 40-75 years with stage II squamous cell lung carcinoma.

The chain couples TRBV5-1 to TRBJ1-1, with 7 bases lining up with TRBD1. Looked up from germline, CDR1 is SGHRS and CDR2 is YFSETQ. V dropped 4 bases and J dropped 4; count of bases not matched to a gene: 19. The CDR3 spans 18 residues. This chain's CDR3 is CASSHREGEGTVLTEAFF. The CDR3 nucleotides are TGCGCCAGCAGCCATAGGGAGGGGGAAGGGACAGTGCTCACTGAAGCTTTCTTT.

The chain recombines TRBV30 with TRBJ2-7, with D perhaps assigned TRBD1 or TRBD2 (5 bases each). The CDR3 extends over 14 amino acids. CDR1 is GTSNPN, CDR2 SVGIG, per germline (reference sequence). V lost 2 bases and J lost 3, with 14 bases in between. CDR3 residues: CAWSPLGVYYEQYF. Written as DNA, the CDR3 is TGTGCCTGGAGTCCCTTGGGGGTCTACTACGAGCAGTACTTC.

This chain connects TRBV6-1 to TRBJ1-2; possibly TRBD1 for D (6 bases). Germline V gives CDR1 MNHNS, CDR2 SASEGT. The V end was cut by 5 bases, the J end by 5 bases, with 18 bases between. CDR3 size: 15 residues. This CDR3 reads CASSIVMGAGYGYTF. DNA for the CDR3: TGTGCCAGCAGTATCGTGATGGGGGCCGGGTATGGCTACACCTTC.

The chain recombines TRBV4-1 with TRBJ1-5; 9 positions match TRBD1. V was clipped by 4 bases and J by 7 bases; unmatched bases: 11. Germline lookup yields CDR1 MGHRA and CDR2 YSYEKL. The CDR3 runs to 16 residues. CDR3 DNA: TGCGCCAGCAGCCCGCCGGGACAGGGTTCGGGGCAGCCCCAGCATTTT. It yields the protein CASSPPGQGSGQPQHF.

The V gene is TRBV7-8, the J gene TRBJ2-5; possibly TRBD1 or TRBD2 for D (5 bases each). Trimming removed 5 bases from V and 5 bases from J, with 15 bases in between. The CDR3 has 14 residues. The germline V gene encodes CDR1 SGHVS and CDR2 FQNEAQ. CDR3 protein: CASSPTGLGETQYF. CDR3 bases: TGTGCCAGCAGCCCCACGGGGCTCGGGGAGACCCAGTACTTC.

The CDR3 nucleotides read TGTGCCAGCAGAAGACAGGATCCTGGGGCCAACGTCCTGACTTTC. Translated, it gives CASRRQDPGANVLTF. The chain combines TRBV6-5 with TRBJ2-6; a possible D gene is TRBD1 (6 bases). V lost 6 bases to trimming and J lost 2 bases, with 11 bases between them. CDR1 and CDR2 from the germline V gene are MNHEY and SVGAGI. The CDR3 spans 15 residues.

This sequence joins TRBV6-1 and TRBJ1-3; TRBD1 matches at 10 bases. The V and J ends lost 1 base and 0 bases, in that order; junction bases with no gene match: 9. Germline CDR1 reads MNHNS; CDR2 reads SASEGT. The CDR3 loop spans 19 amino acids. CDR3 sequence reads: CASSEGAMGQGISGNTIYF. In nucleotides, the CDR3 is TGTGCCAGCAGTGAAGGGGCAATGGGACAGGGGATCTCTGGAAACACCATATATTTT.

The chain recombines TRBV5-1 with TRBJ1-4; 7 bases align to TRBD1. This CDR3 contains 17 residues. V gave up 0 bases and J gave up 7 bases; unmatched junction bases: 12. Germline V gene data show CDR1 as SGHRS and CDR2 as YFSETQ. The DNA of the CDR3 is TGCGCCAGCAGCTTGGGTCCGGGAAGCTACAGGGGTGAAAAACTGTTTTTT. It encodes CASSLGPGSYRGEKLFF.

In its sample, this clone was seen once. The genes are TRBV29-1 and TRBJ2-7; possibly TRBD1 or TRBD2 for D (5 bases each). Between the trimmed V and J ends, which lost 3 bases and 11 bases, there was a span of 17 bases. CDR1 and CDR2 from the germline V gene are SQVTM and ANQGSEA. This CDR3 has 12 residues. CDR3 bases: TGCAGCGTTGACGATAGGTGGGGGATTAAGTACTTC. Amino acids: CSVDDRWGIKYF.

The chain links TRBV5-4 to TRBJ1-4, with 7 bases identical to TRBD1. The ends lost 9 bases at V and 4 bases at J; junction bases unmatched: 6. Germline lookup yields CDR1 SGHNT and CDR2 YYREEE (reference sequence). This CDR3 has 13 residues. This chain's CDR3 is CATWDRNNEKLFF. CDR3 coding DNA: TGTGCCACCTGGGACAGAAATAATGAAAAACTGTTTTTT.

The genes are TRBV6-5 and TRBJ1-2; 11 nucleotides line up with TRBD1. With V trimmed by 5 bases and J by 4 bases, 3 bases remained unmatched. CDR1 MNHEY and CDR2 SVGAGI come from the germline V gene. This CDR3 is 14 amino acids long. The CDR3 sequence: CASSVGTGGYGYTF. The CDR3 DNA sequence: TGTGCCAGCAGTGTTGGGACAGGGGGCTATGGCTACACCTTC.

The chain employs TRBV4-1 and TRBJ1-2, with D possibly matching TRBD1 (6 bases). V was pared by 2 bases and J by 7 bases, with 14 bases between. This CDR3 region has 14 residues. Germline CDR1 MGHRA, CDR2 YSYEKL. CDR3 nucleotide sequence: TGCGCCAGCAGCCAACCCACAGGGAAGGGTGGCTACACCTTC. Amino acid sequence: CASSQPTGKGGYTF.

The chain links TRBV11-2 to TRBJ1-1; perhaps TRBD1 as D (6 bases). Germline V gene sequence: CDR1 SGHAT, CDR2 FQNNGV. This CDR3 region has 13 residues. The V end was cut by 6 bases, the J end by 5 bases, with 13 bases between. The CDR3 reads CASRLQGRTEAFF. CDR3 DNA: TGTGCCAGCAGGCTACAGGGTCGGACTGAAGCTTTCTTT.

V gene TRBV19 combines with J gene TRBJ1-2; weak D call: TRBD1 (6 bases). The ends were cut back, 5 bases at V and 0 bases at J, with 16 bases in the middle. Germline-derived CDR1 and CDR2 are LNHDA and SQIVND (reference sequence). The CDR3 is made up of 16 amino acids. The DNA of the CDR3 is TGTGCCAGTAGTGAAGACAGGCGCCTCACTAACTATGGCTACACCTTC. Its translation: CASSEDRRLTNYGYTF.

V gene TRBV27 combines with J gene TRBJ1-2; D is perhaps TRBD1 (5 bases). Germline loops: CDR1 MNHEY, CDR2 SMNVEV (reference sequence). The CDR3 spans 13 residues. The V end lost 5 bases, the J end lost 6 bases, and 13 bases lay between the germline ends. CDR3 DNA: TGTGCCAGCAGTCTCACAGGTGTACATGGCTACACCTTC. Its protein is CASSLTGVHGYTF.

This clone was observed a single time. The chain uses TRBV5-1 and TRBJ2-4, with no clear D. V dropped 3 bases and J dropped 7 bases, with 11 bases sitting between them. The germline V gene has CDR1 SGHRS and CDR2 YFSETQ. This CDR3 spans 13 amino acids. The CDR3 loop is CASSSQDGNIQYF. CDR3 nucleotide sequence: TGCGCCAGCAGCTCTCAAGACGGGAACATTCAGTACTTC.

This CDR3 is CASSPRQGQETQYF. CDR3 DNA sequence: TGTGCCAGCTCACCACGACAGGGACAAGAGACCCAGTACTTC. This chain uses TRBV18 with TRBJ2-5, with 7 bases aligning to TRBD1. Trimming at V came to 1 base and at J to 2 bases, leaving 1 base not matched to a gene. Germline loops: CDR1 KGHSH, CDR2 LQKENI. The CDR3 runs to 14 residues. Full variable domain (outside the CDR3, taken from reference TRBV18 and TRBJ2-5): NAGVMQNPRHLVRRRGQEARLRCSPMKGHSHVYWYRQLPEEGLKFMVYLQKENIIDESGMPKERFSAEFPKEGPSILRIQQVVRGDSAAYFCASSPRQGQETQYFGPGTRLLVL.

This clone was observed a few times. The V gene is TRBV11-2, the J gene TRBJ1-2, with a tentative D call TRBD1 (5 bases). The CDR3 covers 18 residues. Germline V CDR1 and CDR2: SGHAT, FQNNGV. V lost 3 bases to trimming and J lost 0 bases, with 20 bases between them. CDR3 protein: CASSLTEPNLAANYGYTF. In DNA, the CDR3 is TGTGCCAGCAGCTTGACAGAGCCTAATTTGGCAGCTAACTATGGCTACACCTTC.

The chain has TRBV10-2 and TRBJ2-7, with D unresolved. This CDR3 is built from 12 residues. V lost 5 bases, J lost 2 bases, and 7 bases lay in between. The germline V gene has CDR1 WSHSY and CDR2 SAAADI. CDR3 loop: CASSTGTYEQYF. For the CDR3, the DNA is TGCGCCAGCAGTACCGGCACCTACGAGCAGTACTTC.

This clone was found once. V and J are TRBV30 and TRBJ1-2; D is possibly TRBD1 (5 bases). CDR1 GTSNPN and CDR2 SVGIG come from the germline V gene (reference sequence). CDR3 length equals 15 residues. V was pared by 0 bases and J by 4 bases, with 15 bases between. The chain's CDR3 is CAWSVDTRGIYGYTF. The DNA of the CDR3 is TGTGCCTGGAGTGTGGACACCCGGGGGATCTATGGCTACACCTTC.

This chain connects TRBV9 to TRBJ1-1, with no clear D. V lost 0 bases and J 10 bases, leaving 13 bases between the germline ends. Germline CDR1 reads SGDLS; CDR2 reads YYNGEE. This CDR3 is built from 13 residues. The CDR3 coding sequence is TGTGCCAGCAGCGTAGACCCCCGTAGGAGAGCTTTCTTT. It is translated as CASSVDPRRRAFF. Looking up the rest from reference TRBV9 and TRBJ1-1 gives the full variable domain: DSGVTQTPKHLITATGQRVTLRCSPRSGDLSVYWYQQSLDQGLQFLIQYYNGEERAKGNILERFSAQQFPDLHSELNLSSLELGDSALYFCASSVDPRRRAFFGQGTRLTVV.

The rearrangement joins TRBV6-6 to TRBJ1-2; a possible D gene is TRBD1 (6 bases). The CDR3 loop spans 12 amino acids. CDR1 MNHNY and CDR2 SVGAGI come from the germline V gene (reference sequence). Trimming removed 8 bases at V and 7 bases at J, with 14 bases between. CDR3 residues: CASSEGGGGYTF. The CDR3 DNA reads TGTGCCAGCTCCGAGGGGGGAGGTGGCTACACCTTC.

The CDR3 sequence is CAISAREGLRETQYF. CDR3 DNA: TGTGCCATCAGTGCCCGAGAAGGACTGCGAGAGACCCAGTACTTC. V is TRBV10-3 and J is TRBJ2-5, with D possibly being TRBD2 (5 bases). Germline V gives CDR1 ENHRY, CDR2 SYGVKD. V was cut by 4 bases and J by 4 bases, with 16 bases left in between. The CDR3 has 15 residues.

This sequence joins TRBV27 and TRBJ2-1; no clear D. This CDR3 comprises 14 residues. Germline CDR1 MNHEY, CDR2 SMNVEV (reference sequence). V was pared by 5 bases and J by 4 bases, with 12 bases between. The CDR3: CASSEPERYNEQFF. DNA of the CDR3: TGTGCCAGCAGTGAACCGGAGAGATACAATGAGCAGTTCTTC.

The rearrangement links TRBV6-1 to TRBJ1-6; D gene ambiguous. CDR3 size: 15 residues. Germline CDR1 reads MNHNS; CDR2 reads SASEGT. The V end was cut by 7 bases, the J end by 0 bases, with 10 bases between. DNA of the CDR3: TGTGCCAGCAAGAGTGCCCTCTCCTATAATTCACCCCTCCACTTT. Amino acid sequence: CASKSALSYNSPLHF.

The rearrangement links TRBV7-2 to TRBJ2-5; D is ambiguous. The CDR3 totals 12 residues. Germline CDR1 SGHTA, CDR2 FQGNSA. V gave up 4 bases and J gave up 7 bases, with 10 bases separating them. DNA for the CDR3: TGTGCCAGCAGCTCGAGTCTTGGGACCCAGTACTTC. Amino acid sequence: CASSSSLGTQYF.

The chain has TRBV7-2 and TRBJ2-7, with 7 positions matching TRBD1. This CDR3 spans 13 amino acids. The V segment lost 0 bases and the J segment 4 bases; nucleotides outside the gene matches: 0. The V gene's germline CDR1 is SGHTA and CDR2 FQGNSA. The CDR3 loop reads CASSLARGYEQYF. In nucleotides, the CDR3 is TGTGCCAGCAGCTTAGCCAGGGGGTACGAGCAGTACTTC.

CDR3 DNA: TGTGCCAGCAGCCCTCCAGGGACAGAAAAAAACATTCAGTACTTC. Protein sequence: CASSPPGTEKNIQYF. The chain links TRBV7-9 to TRBJ2-4; 7 bases are a match to TRBD1. The CDR3 has 15 amino acids. Germline values: CDR1 SEHNR, CDR2 FQNEAQ (reference sequence). With V trimmed by 5 bases and J by 4 bases, 8 bases remained unmatched.

The J gene is TRBJ1-4, the V gene TRBV2; D is unresolved. The V end was cut by 2 bases, the J end by 10 bases, with 5 bases between. The germline V gene encodes CDR1 SNHLY and CDR2 FYNNEI. The CDR3 has 11 residues. The CDR3 spells CASSERPKLFF. In DNA, the CDR3 is TGTGCCAGCAGTGAAAGGCCAAAACTGTTTTTT.